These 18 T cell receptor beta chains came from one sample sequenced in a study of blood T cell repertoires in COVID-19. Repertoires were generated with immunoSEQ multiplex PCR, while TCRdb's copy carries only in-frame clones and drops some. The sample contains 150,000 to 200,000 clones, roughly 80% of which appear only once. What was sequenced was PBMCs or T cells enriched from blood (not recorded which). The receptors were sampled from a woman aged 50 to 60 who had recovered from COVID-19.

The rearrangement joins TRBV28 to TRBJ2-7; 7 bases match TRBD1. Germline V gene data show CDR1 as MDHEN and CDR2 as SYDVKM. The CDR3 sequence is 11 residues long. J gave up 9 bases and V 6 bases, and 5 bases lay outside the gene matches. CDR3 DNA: TGTGCCAGCAGCCCCCGGACAGGGCAGTACTTC. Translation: CASSPRTGQYF.

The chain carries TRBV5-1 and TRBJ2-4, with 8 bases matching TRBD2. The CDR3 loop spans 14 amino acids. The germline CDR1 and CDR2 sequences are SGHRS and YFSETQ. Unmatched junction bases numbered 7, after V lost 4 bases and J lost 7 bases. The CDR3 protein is CASSEGLVVNIQYF. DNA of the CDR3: TGCGCCAGCAGCGAGGGACTAGTAGTGAACATTCAGTACTTC.

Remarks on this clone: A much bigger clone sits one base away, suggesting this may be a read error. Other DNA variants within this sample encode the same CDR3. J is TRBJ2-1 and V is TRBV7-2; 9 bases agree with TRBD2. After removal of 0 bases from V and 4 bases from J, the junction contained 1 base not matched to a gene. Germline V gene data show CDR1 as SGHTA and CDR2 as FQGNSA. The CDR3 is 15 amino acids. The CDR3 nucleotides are TGTGCCAGCAGCTTAGCGACTAGCGGTTACAATGAGCAGTTCTTC. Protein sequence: CASSLATSGYNEQFF.

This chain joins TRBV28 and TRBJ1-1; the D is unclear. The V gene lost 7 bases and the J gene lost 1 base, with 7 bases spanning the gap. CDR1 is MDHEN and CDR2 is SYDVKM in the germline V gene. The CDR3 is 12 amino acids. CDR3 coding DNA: TGTGCCAGCATGTGGGCGAACACTGAAGCTTTCTTT. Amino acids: CASMWANTEAFF.

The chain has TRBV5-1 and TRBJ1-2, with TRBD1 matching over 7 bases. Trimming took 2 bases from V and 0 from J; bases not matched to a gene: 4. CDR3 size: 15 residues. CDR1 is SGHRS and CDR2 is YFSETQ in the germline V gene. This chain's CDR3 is CASSFAGGPNYGYTF. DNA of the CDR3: TGCGCCAGCAGCTTCGCAGGGGGACCTAACTATGGCTACACCTTC.

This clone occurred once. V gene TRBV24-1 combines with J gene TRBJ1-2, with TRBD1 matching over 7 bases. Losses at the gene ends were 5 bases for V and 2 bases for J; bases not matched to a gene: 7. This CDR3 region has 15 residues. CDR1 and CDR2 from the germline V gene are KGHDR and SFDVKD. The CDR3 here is CATSGPGGSNYGYTF. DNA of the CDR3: TGTGCCACCAGTGGGCCAGGGGGTTCGAACTATGGCTACACCTTC.

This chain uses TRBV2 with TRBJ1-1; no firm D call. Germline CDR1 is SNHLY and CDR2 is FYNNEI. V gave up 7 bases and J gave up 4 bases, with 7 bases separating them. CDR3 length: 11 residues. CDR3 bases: TGTGCCAGCAAATATCGCACTGAAGCTTTCTTT. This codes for CASKYRTEAFF.

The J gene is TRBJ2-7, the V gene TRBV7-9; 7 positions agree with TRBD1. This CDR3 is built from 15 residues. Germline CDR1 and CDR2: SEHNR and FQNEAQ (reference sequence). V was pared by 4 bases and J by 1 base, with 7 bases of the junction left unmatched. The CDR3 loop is CASSSTGVGSYEQYF. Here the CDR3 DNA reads TGTGCCAGCAGCTCTACAGGGGTGGGATCCTACGAGCAGTACTTC.

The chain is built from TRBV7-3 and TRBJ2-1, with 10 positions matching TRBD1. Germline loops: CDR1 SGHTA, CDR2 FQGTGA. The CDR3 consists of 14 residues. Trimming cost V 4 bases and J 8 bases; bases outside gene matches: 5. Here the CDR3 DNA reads TGTGCCAGCAGCTCCGGGACAGGGGTCTATGAGCAGTTCTTC. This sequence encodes CASSSGTGVYEQFF.

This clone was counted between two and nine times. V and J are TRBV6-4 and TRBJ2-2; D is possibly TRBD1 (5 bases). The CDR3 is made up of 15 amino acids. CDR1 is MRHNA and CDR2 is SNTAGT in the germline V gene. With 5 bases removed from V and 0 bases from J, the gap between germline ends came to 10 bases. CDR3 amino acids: CASSPDSPNTGELFF. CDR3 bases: TGTGCCAGCAGTCCTGACAGTCCGAACACCGGGGAGCTGTTTTTT.

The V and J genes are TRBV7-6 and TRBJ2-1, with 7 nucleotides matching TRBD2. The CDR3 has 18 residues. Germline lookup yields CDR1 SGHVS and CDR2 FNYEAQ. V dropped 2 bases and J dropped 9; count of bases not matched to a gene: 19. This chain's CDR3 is CASSLFGGDRLGSSEQFF. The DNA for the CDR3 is TGTGCCAGCAGCTTATTTGGGGGGGATCGTCTAGGTAGCAGTGAGCAGTTCTTC. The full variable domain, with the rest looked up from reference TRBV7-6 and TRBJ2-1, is GAGVSQSPRYKVTKRGQDVALRCDPISGHVSLYWYRQALGQGPEFLTYFNYEAQQDKSGLPNDRFSAERPEGSISTLTIQRTEQRDSAMYRCASSLFGGDRLGSSEQFFGPGTRLTVL.

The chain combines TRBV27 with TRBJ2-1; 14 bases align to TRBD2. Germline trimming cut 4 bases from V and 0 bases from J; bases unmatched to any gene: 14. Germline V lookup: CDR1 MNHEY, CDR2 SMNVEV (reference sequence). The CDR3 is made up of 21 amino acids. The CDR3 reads CASSYRLGGTSGRSSYNEQFF. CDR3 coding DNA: TGTGCCAGCAGTTACCGCCTGGGAGGGACTAGCGGGAGAAGCTCCTACAATGAGCAGTTCTTC.

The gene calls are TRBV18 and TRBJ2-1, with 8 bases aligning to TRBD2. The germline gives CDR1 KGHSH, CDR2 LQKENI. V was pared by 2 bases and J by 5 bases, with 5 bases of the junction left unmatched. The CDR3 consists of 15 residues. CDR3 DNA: TGTGCCAGCTCACCAACGGGAGGGGGAAACAATGAGCAGTTCTTC. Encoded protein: CASSPTGGGNNEQFF. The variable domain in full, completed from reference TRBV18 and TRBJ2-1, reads NAGVMQNPRHLVRRRGQEARLRCSPMKGHSHVYWYRQLPEEGLKFMVYLQKENIIDESGMPKERFSAEFPKEGPSILRIQQVVRGDSAAYFCASSPTGGGNNEQFFGPGTRLTVL.

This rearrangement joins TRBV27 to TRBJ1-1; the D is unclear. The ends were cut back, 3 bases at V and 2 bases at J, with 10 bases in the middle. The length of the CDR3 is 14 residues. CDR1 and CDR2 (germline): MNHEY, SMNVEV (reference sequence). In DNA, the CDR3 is TGTGCCAGCAGTTTGCGGCCGATAAACACTGAAGCTTTCTTT. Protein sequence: CASSLRPINTEAFF.

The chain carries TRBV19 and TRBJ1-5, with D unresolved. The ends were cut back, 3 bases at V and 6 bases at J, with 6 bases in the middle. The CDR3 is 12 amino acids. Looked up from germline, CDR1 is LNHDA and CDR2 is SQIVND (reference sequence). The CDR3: CASSISVQPQHF. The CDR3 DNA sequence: TGTGCCAGTAGTATTTCAGTTCAGCCCCAGCATTTT.

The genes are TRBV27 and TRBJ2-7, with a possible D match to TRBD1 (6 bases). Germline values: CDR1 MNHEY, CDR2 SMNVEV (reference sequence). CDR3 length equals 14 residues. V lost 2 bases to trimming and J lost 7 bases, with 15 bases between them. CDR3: CASSLAGTLGEQYF. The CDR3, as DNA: TGTGCCAGCAGTTTAGCCGGGACACTTGGGGAGCAGTACTTC.

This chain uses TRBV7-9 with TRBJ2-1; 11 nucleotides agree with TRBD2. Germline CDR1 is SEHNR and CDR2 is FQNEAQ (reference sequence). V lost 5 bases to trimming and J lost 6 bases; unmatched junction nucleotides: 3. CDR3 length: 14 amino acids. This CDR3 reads CASSPGLAANEQFF. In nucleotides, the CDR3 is TGTGCCAGCAGCCCGGGACTAGCGGCCAATGAGCAGTTCTTC.

The CDR3: CASSLNSGRGETQYF. CDR3 nucleotides: TGTGCCAGCAGCTTAAATAGCGGGAGAGGTGAGACCCAGTACTTC. The J gene is TRBJ2-5, the V gene TRBV7-9, with 9 bases aligning to TRBD2. V lost 2 bases, J lost 5 bases, and 6 bases stayed unmatched. Germline V lookup: CDR1 SEHNR, CDR2 FQNEAQ (reference sequence). The CDR3 extends over 15 amino acids.